The 21 T cell receptor beta chains below all came from one sample that was sequenced in a study of long-term antiretroviral therapy in people with HIV. Runs used v3.0 of the immunoSEQ assay and were done at survey level. This table comes from immunoSEQ multiplex PCR, and its TCRdb copy is limited to in-frame clones, with some not included. The sample consists of under 45,000 clones, around 86% of them appearing once. Here the sequenced sample was unsorted PBMCs, taken 1 year after starting antiretroviral therapy. The source of these receptors is a man aged 18 to 29 with HIV.

The chain is built from TRBV28 and TRBJ2-7, with a tentative D call TRBD1 (7 bases). The CDR3 runs to 17 residues. V lost 1 base and J 4 bases, leaving 20 bases between the germline ends. Germline V CDR1 and CDR2: MDHEN, SYDVKM. The CDR3 loop is CASSLSVMEGARYEQYF. DNA of the CDR3: TGTGCCAGCAGTTTATCCGTCATGGAGGGGGCAAGGTACGAGCAGTACTTC.

The V and J genes are TRBV25-1 and TRBJ2-7; the D gene is possibly TRBD1 (5 bases). The CDR3 has 12 amino acids. Germline CDR1 is MGHDK and CDR2 is SYGVNS. The ends were cut back, 6 bases at V and 2 bases at J, with 8 bases in the middle. The CDR3 coding sequence is TGTGCCAGCAGCCGACAGCCCTACGAGCAGTACTTC. It encodes CASSRQPYEQYF.

The CDR3 is CASSDGRTSYEQYF. DNA for the CDR3: TGTGCCAGCTCAGACGGACGGACCTCCTACGAGCAGTACTTC. The chain carries TRBV18 and TRBJ2-7; D gene uncertain. Trimming shortened V by 5 bases and J by 0 bases, and 11 bases separated the two germline ends. This CDR3 region has 14 residues. CDR1 is KGHSH and CDR2 is LQKENI in the germline V gene.

This clone was seen a single time. The CDR3 DNA reads as TGTGCCAGCAGCGTAGCCGCAGATACGCAGTATTTT. Translation: CASSVAADTQYF. The rearrangement joins TRBV9 to TRBJ2-3; D unclear. Germline CDR1 and CDR2: SGDLS and YYNGEE. Trimming took off 0 bases at V and 4 bases at J, with 3 bases between the two ends. CDR3 size: 12 residues.

V usage is TRBV7-9 and J usage is TRBJ1-1, with TRBD1 matching over 7 bases. Germline values: CDR1 SEHNR, CDR2 FQNEAQ (reference sequence). Germline trimming cut 5 bases from V and 6 bases from J; bases unmatched to any gene: 18. This CDR3 comprises 17 residues. The CDR3 coding sequence is TGTGCCAGCAGCCTAAGGGAAAAGGGGGCTGTATACTCTGAAGCTTTCTTT. It specifies CASSLREKGAVYSEAFF.

The gene calls are TRBV28 and TRBJ1-2; D uncertain. Trimming took 7 bases from V and 4 from J, leaving 13 bases between them. CDR3 size: 13 residues. The germline CDR1 and CDR2 sequences are MDHEN and SYDVKM. The DNA for the CDR3 is TGTGCCAGCACCCCTTATTCCCTCTATGGCTACACCTTC. This sequence encodes CASTPYSLYGYTF.

The rearrangement joins TRBV19 to TRBJ2-3; the D call may be TRBD1 or TRBD2 (6 bases each). V dropped 3 bases and J dropped 6 bases, with 13 bases sitting between them. The V gene's germline CDR1 is LNHDA and CDR2 SQIVND (reference sequence). The CDR3 length is 14 residues. The CDR3 region is CASSIRGGSDTQYF. The CDR3 DNA reads as TGTGCCAGTAGTATCAGAGGGGGGTCCGATACGCAGTATTTT.

This clone came up once. This chain joins TRBV4-3 and TRBJ1-1, with 8 bases matching TRBD1. The germline CDR1 and CDR2 sequences are LGHNA and YSLEER. This CDR3 spans 16 amino acids. The V and J ends lost 0 bases and 7 bases, in that order; junction bases with no gene match: 10. The CDR3 DNA sequence: TGCGCCAGCAGCCAAGATCGCGCCAGGGGGCTAGTTGAAGCTTTCTTT. It yields the protein CASSQDRARGLVEAFF.

The chain links TRBV19 to TRBJ1-2; TRBD1 agrees at 7 bases. V was clipped by 4 bases and J by 3 bases; unmatched bases: 5. Germline CDR1 and CDR2: LNHDA and SQIVND (reference sequence). The CDR3 has 14 amino acids. CDR3 nucleotides: TGTGCCAGTAGTAGTGGACAGGAGCACTATGGCTACACCTTC. It codes for CASSSGQEHYGYTF.

The chain employs TRBV7-6 and TRBJ2-7; TRBD1 might be the D (6 bases). Germline-derived CDR1 and CDR2 are SGHVS and FNYEAQ. V shed 6 bases and J shed 0 bases, with 12 bases lying between them. The CDR3 has 14 residues. The CDR3 loop is CASSRGGNSYEQYF. In nucleotides, the CDR3 is TGTGCCAGCAGTCGAGGGGGTAACTCCTACGAGCAGTACTTC.

The CDR3 loop is CASSYGTFYEQYF. The CDR3 DNA follows: TGTGCCAGCAGTTACGGGACCTTCTACGAGCAGTACTTC. This chain links TRBV6-5 with TRBJ2-7; D assignment may be TRBD1 or TRBD2 (5 bases each). V lost 2 bases, J lost 3 bases, and 8 bases lay in between. The germline V gene has CDR1 MNHEY and CDR2 SVGAGI. The CDR3 contains 13 residues.

Here the CDR3 DNA reads TGTGCCAGCAGCTTAGCGCCGGGCGAAGCTTTCTTT. It yields the protein CASSLAPGEAFF. The V gene is TRBV7-9, the J gene TRBJ1-1; D uncertain. The length of the CDR3 is 12 residues. Between the trimmed V and J ends, which lost 0 bases and 8 bases, there was a span of 7 bases. Germline assignment: CDR1 SEHNR and CDR2 FQNEAQ (reference sequence).

This chain connects TRBV27 to TRBJ2-1; TRBD2 aligns across 11 bases. Trimming cost V 4 bases and J 4 bases; bases outside gene matches: 9. This CDR3 has 17 residues. The germline CDR1 and CDR2 sequences are MNHEY and SMNVEV (reference sequence). CDR3 coding DNA: TGTGCCAGCAGTTCTCGACTAGCGGGAACGCCTTACAATGAGCAGTTCTTC. Protein sequence: CASSSRLAGTPYNEQFF.

This chain uses TRBV5-1 with TRBJ2-2; weak D call: TRBD2 (5 bases). The CDR3 loop spans 14 amino acids. Trimming cost V 5 bases and J 5 bases, with 13 bases left between them. Looked up from germline, CDR1 is SGHRS and CDR2 is YFSETQ. The CDR3 loop is CASSAGRWTGELFF. Here the CDR3 DNA reads TGCGCCAGCAGTGCGGGCCGTTGGACCGGGGAGCTGTTTTTT.

The chain carries TRBV4-1 and TRBJ1-1, with a weak D call TRBD1 (6 bases). The germline CDR1 and CDR2 sequences are MGHRA and YSYEKL. Deletions cut 5 bases from V and 2 bases from J, with 12 bases between. The CDR3 covers 14 residues. The CDR3 DNA sequence: TGCGCCAGCAGCGGTACAGGGAGAAACACTGAAGCTTTCTTT. Residues: CASSGTGRNTEAFF.

The rearrangement uses TRBV13 and TRBJ1-1; TRBD1 might be the D (5 bases). This CDR3 contains 16 residues. The germline CDR1 and CDR2 sequences are PRHDT and FYEKMQ (reference sequence). Trimming took off 0 bases at V and 0 bases at J, with 11 bases between the two ends. The chain's CDR3 is CASSLGVPGMNTEAFF. The CDR3 region has the DNA TGTGCCAGCAGCTTAGGGGTACCAGGGATGAACACTGAAGCTTTCTTT.

The chain couples TRBV7-9 to TRBJ1-1, with a tentative D call TRBD1 (5 bases). The germline CDR1 and CDR2 sequences are SEHNR and FQNEAQ (reference sequence). The V gene lost 0 bases and the J gene lost 1 base, with 9 bases spanning the gap. This CDR3 spans 15 amino acids. The CDR3 here is CASSLAGRGNTEAFF. CDR3 DNA sequence: TGTGCCAGCAGCTTAGCGGGAAGGGGGAACACTGAAGCTTTCTTT.

This rearrangement joins TRBV27 to TRBJ2-3; 10 bases fit TRBD1. The trim removed 0 bases at V and 4 bases at J, leaving 7 bases unmatched. The CDR3 is 17 residues long. The V gene's germline CDR1 is MNHEY and CDR2 SMNVEV (reference sequence). DNA of the CDR3: TGTGCCAGCAGTTTATCTCACAGGACAGGGGGATCAGATACGCAGTATTTT. This gives the protein CASSLSHRTGGSDTQYF.

The chain joins TRBV10-2 to TRBJ2-7; possibly TRBD2 for D (5 bases). The germline V gene has CDR1 WSHSY and CDR2 SAAADI. V was trimmed by 2 bases and J by 6 bases, leaving 17 bases between them. CDR3 length: 15 amino acids. The CDR3 nucleotides read TGCGCCAGCAGTGAGGCCAACCTCATCCGGGGCGAGCAGTACTTC. Protein sequence: CASSEANLIRGEQYF.

This clone was seen a handful of times. The chain joins TRBV7-2 to TRBJ2-7, with D unclear. This CDR3 region has 13 residues. Between the trimmed V and J ends, which lost 4 bases and 3 bases, there was a span of 10 bases. Germline loops: CDR1 SGHTA, CDR2 FQGNSA. The CDR3 nucleotides read TGTGCCAGCAGCTCGGCTCCAGGCTACGAGCAGTACTTC. Translated, it gives CASSSAPGYEQYF.

The CDR3 DNA follows: TGTGCCTGGAACGATGGCTACACCTTC. This translates into CAWNDGYTF. The chain combines TRBV30 with TRBJ1-2; no firm D call. The V end was cut by 4 bases, the J end by 6 bases, with 3 bases between. CDR3 size: 9 residues. CDR1 is GTSNPN, CDR2 SVGIG, per germline (reference sequence). Based on the CDR3 plus reference TRBV30 and TRBJ1-2, the full variable domain is SQTIHQWPATLVQPVGSPLSLECTVEGTSNPNLYWYRQAAGRGLQLLFYSVGIGQISSEVPQNLSASRPQDRQFILSSKKLLLSDSGFYLCAWNDGYTFGSGTRLTVV.